Below are 4 T cell receptor beta chains sequenced from a single sample in a study of tumor-infiltrating lymphocytes in oesophageal squamous cell carcinoma. TCRdb fed the PCR reads into MiXCR, producing one record per CDR3 protein. The data contain approximately 19,000 distinct CDR3 sequences, 45% to 50% of them seen just once; the ten biggest clones take up about a quarter. Sequencing input: esophageal tumor tissue. Receptors were obtained from a male donor with esophageal squamous cell carcinoma.

The chain recombines TRBV7-6 with TRBJ2-3, with 10 bases matching TRBD2. Germline V lookup: CDR1 SGHVS, CDR2 FNYEAQ. V shed 5 bases and J 2 bases; nucleotides not matched to a gene: 10. The CDR3 sequence is 17 residues long. The DNA of the CDR3 is TGTGCCAGCAGCCGGACTAGCGGCCATTACCCCACAGATACGCAGTATTTT. It is translated as CASSRTSGHYPTDTQYF.

This clonotype was counted at least ten times. The gene calls are TRBV6-1 and TRBJ1-1, with a tentative D call TRBD1 (6 bases). Germline lookup yields CDR1 MNHNS and CDR2 SASEGT. Trimming stripped 0 bases from V and 10 bases from J, with 15 bases between. The CDR3 is 14 residues long. The CDR3 coding sequence is TGTGCCAGCAGTGAAGCGGGCAGGGGCCGCGCAGCTTTCTTT. This encodes CASSEAGRGRAAFF.

Only one count was recorded for this clonotype. The final CDR3 position lacks the conserved phenylalanine or tryptophan, pointing to a likely read error. The DNA is left out, because the CDR3 cannot be placed on it with certainty; the CDR3 is given as TCRdb lists it. The rearrangement links TRBV6-9 to TRBJ2-6; TRBD2, as called in the table, went unchecked against the DNA. CDR1 is MNHGY and CDR2 is SVAAGI in the germline V gene. The CDR3 is 13 residues long, counting both termini. Here the CDR3 reads CASSITDTQYFGP.

This chain links TRBV10-3 with TRBJ2-7, with D tentatively TRBD2 (5 bases). Trimming removed 3 bases from V and 0 bases from J, with 12 bases in between. Germline V gene lookup returns CDR1 ENHRY and CDR2 SYGVKD. This CDR3 has 15 residues. Here the CDR3 reads CAISDTGTSSYEQYF. CDR3 nucleotide sequence: TGTGCCATCAGTGACACGGGAACCAGCTCCTACGAGCAGTACTTC.